Listed below are T cell receptor beta chains from one sample, sequenced in a study of blood T cell repertoires in COVID-19. Assay: immunoSEQ multiplex PCR; the TCRdb copy retains only in-frame clones and omits some. The data contain fewer than 300,000 clones, 83% of them seen just once; the ten biggest clones take up approximately 9%. Input material: peripheral blood. These receptors all come from a woman aged 50 to 65 who had recovered from COVID-19. Each CDR3 is given with its conserved first and last residue. D genes are given only for firm matches. Size tells how often a clone was seen (once, few, many) or the class of an expanded clone, and some rows leave it out.

clone size	CDR3 length	D gene	V gene	J gene	CDR3 DNA	CDR3 protein
-	14	-	TRBV9	TRBJ2-3	TGTGCCAGCAGCGCCAGCGGGAGCACAGATACGCAGTATTTT	CASSASGSTDTQYF
-	16	-	TRBV4-1	TRBJ1-2	TGCGCCAGCAGCCAGTATACAGGGCTCGAGCTCTATGGCTACACCTTC	CASSQYTGLELYGYTF
once	15	-	TRBV5-1	TRBJ1-1	TGCGCCAGCAGCTTCGGAGGGGCGCGGGACACTGAAGCTTTCTTT	CASSFGGARDTEAFF
-	12	TRBD2	TRBV28	TRBJ2-4	TGTGCCACTCATGGGGGGGGAAACATTCAGTACTTC	CATHGGGNIQYF
-	16	-	TRBV4-3	TRBJ2-2	TGCGCCAGCAGCCAAGGAGGGGGGGCGGTTCCCGGGGAGCTGTTTTTT	CASSQGGGAVPGELFF
once	13	TRBD1	TRBV19	TRBJ2-7	TGTGCCAGTAGTGAGAACAGGGGCTACGAGCAGTACTTC	CASSENRGYEQYF
-	14	-	TRBV5-1	TRBJ2-7	TGCGCCAGCAGCTTGGAAGCGAGCTCCTACGAGCAGTACTTC	CASSLEASSYEQYF
-	18	TRBD2	TRBV25-1	TRBJ2-1	TGTGCCAGCAGGGGGACTAGCGGGTGGTACTCCTCCTACAATGAGCAGTTCTTC	CASRGTSGWYSSYNEQFF
-	15	TRBD1	TRBV7-9	TRBJ1-2	TGTGCCAGCAGCCCGACGGGACAGGGGGCGTGGGGCTACACCTTC	CASSPTGQGAWGYTF
-	15	-	TRBV27	TRBJ2-7	TGTGCCAGCAGTTCCCAGGGCTTAGTCTCCTACGAGCAGTACTTC	CASSSQGLVSYEQYF